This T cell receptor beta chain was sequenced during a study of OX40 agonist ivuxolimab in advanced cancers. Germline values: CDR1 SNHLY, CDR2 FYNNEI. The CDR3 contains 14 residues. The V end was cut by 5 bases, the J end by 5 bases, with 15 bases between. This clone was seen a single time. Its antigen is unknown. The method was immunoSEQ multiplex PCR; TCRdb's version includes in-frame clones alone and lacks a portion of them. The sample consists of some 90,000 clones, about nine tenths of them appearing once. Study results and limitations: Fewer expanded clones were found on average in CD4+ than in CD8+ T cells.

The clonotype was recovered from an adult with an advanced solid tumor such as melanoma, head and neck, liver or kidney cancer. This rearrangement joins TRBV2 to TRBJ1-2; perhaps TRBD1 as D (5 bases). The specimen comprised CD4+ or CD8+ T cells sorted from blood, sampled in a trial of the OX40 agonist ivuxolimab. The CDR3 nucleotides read TGTGCCAGCAGTCACAGGCTGGTACGGTATGGCTACACCTTC. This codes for CASSHRLVRYGYTF. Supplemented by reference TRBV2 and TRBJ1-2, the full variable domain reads EPEVTQTPSHQVTQMGQEVILRCVPISNHLYFYWYRQILGQKVEFLVSFYNNEISEKSEIFDDQFSVERPDGSNFTLKIRSTKLEDSAMYFCASSHRLVRYGYTFGSGTRLTVV.